The T cell receptor (beta chain) under discussion was sequenced for a study of shared clonotypes between healthy human individuals. Healthy adults negative for HIV, lacking recent acute infections or vaccinations, served as donors. This clone turned up a few times. The antigen remains undetermined. Study results and caveats: It was observed that approximately 5% of naive CD4 clonotypes were shared across several donors.

Sequencing was performed with immunoSEQ multiplex PCR; in TCRdb, only in-frame clones are kept and a portion is missing. The table lists 2 million to 3 million clones, approximately 94% of them singletons. The CDR3 has 12 residues. V was clipped by 10 bases and J by 1 base, with 10 bases between them. Germline V CDR1 and CDR2: ENHRY, SYGVKD. This chain connects TRBV10-3 to TRBJ1-1; TRBD1 is a possible D gene (6 bases). This TCR was sampled from a man between 18 and 29 years old in good health. Some clones in this sample may be carry-over from other donors' samples. Sequencing was done on a sample of naive CD4+ T cells from PBMCs. Regarding subset: CD45RA+ positively selected. This CDR3 reads CATLQGNTEAFF. The CDR3 coding sequence is TGTGCCACACTACAGGGGAACACTGAAGCTTTCTTT.